The 26 T cell receptor beta chains given below trace back to one sample, sequenced in a study of beta chain features in type 1 diabetes. No antigen has been assigned to these receptors. Study-wide points: Moderate but significant shortening of TCRB CDR3s was recorded in all four CD4+ subsets from Type 1 diabetes patients.

Isolated RNA was reverse transcribed in full, so expressed TCRB transcripts were sequenced. Here immunoSEQ multiplex PCR was the method, and the copy in TCRdb shows in-frame clones only, minus some. Counted here are around 710,000 clones, around 12% occurring once; the ten biggest clones make up roughly 0.12%. Source material: naive CD4+ T cells from blood. Source of these receptors: a young man with type 1 diabetes.

This clone was picked up a small number of times. V usage is TRBV25-1 and J usage is TRBJ2-2; 8 positions agree with TRBD1. Germline lookup yields CDR1 MGHDK and CDR2 SYGVNS. CDR3 length: 13 amino acids. With 4 bases clipped from V and 6 bases from J, the junction kept 1 base outside the gene matches. CDR3 nucleotides: TGTGCCAGCAGTGCACAGGGGGCCGGGGAGCTGTTTTTT. It is translated as CASSAQGAGELFF.

As to this clone: In the same sample, other DNA sequences code for this CDR3. The CDR3 DNA follows: TGTGCCAGCTCACCACGGACAGAAGAGACCCAGTACTTC. It specifies CASSPRTEETQYF. The chain combines TRBV18 with TRBJ2-5; possibly TRBD1 for D (6 bases). V was pared by 1 base and J by 3 bases, with 6 bases between. The CDR3 length is 13 residues. Germline V gene lookup returns CDR1 KGHSH and CDR2 LQKENI.

The chain combines TRBV29-1 with TRBJ2-4, with 7 positions matching TRBD1. Germline V gene data show CDR1 as SQVTM and CDR2 as ANQGSEA. J was trimmed by 0 bases and V by 4 bases; bases with no gene match: 3. The CDR3 contains 14 residues. The CDR3 is CSVAQGRAKNIQYF. For the CDR3, the DNA is TGCAGCGTTGCACAGGGGCGAGCCAAAAACATTCAGTACTTC.

Of note for this clone: The sample contains more than one DNA sequence encoding this CDR3. The chain has TRBV28 and TRBJ2-2, with D possibly TRBD1 on 6 matching bases. CDR1 is MDHEN and CDR2 is SYDVKM in the germline V gene. This CDR3 region has 14 residues. Trimming removed 5 bases at V and 1 base at J, with 8 bases between. The CDR3 DNA sequence: TGTGCCAGCAGTCTGGGACAGAACACCGGGGAGCTGTTTTTT. This gives the protein CASSLGQNTGELFF.

This clone was seen a handful of times. The chain joins TRBV29-1 to TRBJ2-7; D may be TRBD2 (5 bases). There are 14 residues in the CDR3. V lost 6 bases and J 0 bases, leaving 15 bases between the germline ends. Germline CDR1 is SQVTM and CDR2 is ANQGSEA. The DNA of the CDR3 is TGCAGCGTCAAGGAGACGGGGAGCTCCTACGAGCAGTACTTC. It encodes CSVKETGSSYEQYF.

The rearrangement joins TRBV4-3 to TRBJ2-1; maybe TRBD1 (5 bases). Germline CDR1 LGHNA, CDR2 YSLEER. There are 16 residues in the CDR3. The germline V and J ends were trimmed by 0 bases and 6 bases, with 15 bases remaining between them. The CDR3 nucleotides are TGCGCCAGCAGCCAAGAACCCCAGGGAATGATCAATGAGCAGTTCTTC. Encoded protein: CASSQEPQGMINEQFF.

Many counts were recorded for this clone. The J gene is TRBJ1-2, the V gene TRBV30; D possibly corresponds to TRBD1 (6 bases). The CDR3 contains 14 residues. The V end lost 5 bases, the J end lost 4 bases, and 17 bases lay between the germline ends. Germline V gives CDR1 GTSNPN, CDR2 SVGIG (reference sequence). CDR3 nucleotide sequence: TGTGCCTGGTCGGACTCAGGGGATCGCTATGGCTACACCTTC. Protein sequence: CAWSDSGDRYGYTF.

This clone was observed a few times. CDR3 amino acids: CSVGDRAYEQYF. For the CDR3, the DNA is TGCAGCGTTGGGGACAGGGCCTACGAGCAGTACTTC. The genes are TRBV29-1 and TRBJ2-7; 9 bases line up with TRBD1. This CDR3 region has 12 residues. Germline assignment: CDR1 SQVTM and CDR2 ANQGSEA. V was pared by 4 bases and J by 2 bases, with 0 bases of the junction left unmatched.

This clone was seen only a few times. The CDR3 loop reads CASSPSGTGGAKDGANVLTF. In DNA form, the CDR3 reads TGTGCCAGCAGCCCCTCCGGGACAGGGGGCGCAAAGGATGGGGCCAACGTCCTGACTTTC. The chain couples TRBV9 to TRBJ2-6; 12 bases align to TRBD1. The CDR3 sequence is 20 residues long. The V gene end was trimmed by 4 bases and the J gene end by 3 bases; junction bases not matched to a gene: 14. Germline V lookup: CDR1 SGDLS, CDR2 YYNGEE.

The rearrangement uses TRBV7-2 and TRBJ1-2; possibly TRBD1 for D (5 bases). This CDR3 spans 15 amino acids. The V and J ends lost 3 bases and 8 bases respectively, with 19 bases between them. CDR1 is SGHTA, CDR2 FQGNSA, per germline. The CDR3 sequence: CASSFGRVEGSGYTF. Here the CDR3 DNA reads TGTGCCAGCAGCTTCGGCCGTGTGGAGGGGAGCGGCTACACCTTC.

This chain links TRBV6-5 with TRBJ1-2; D gene uncertain. Germline CDR1 is MNHEY and CDR2 is SVGAGI. The V end lost 0 bases, the J end lost 2 bases, and 7 bases lay between the germline ends. The CDR3 contains 14 residues. This chain's CDR3 is CASSYSTENYGYTF. DNA of the CDR3: TGTGCCAGCAGTTACTCTACGGAGAACTATGGCTACACCTTC.

This clone was counted between two and nine times. The chain recombines TRBV25-1 with TRBJ2-7, with a weak D call TRBD1 (6 bases). Germline V gives CDR1 MGHDK, CDR2 SYGVNS. This CDR3 has 15 residues. Trimming took 3 bases from V and 6 from J, leaving 18 bases between them. The CDR3 region is CASSDAGEQGREQYF. As DNA, the CDR3 is TGTGCCAGCAGTGACGCTGGGGAACAGGGACGCGAGCAGTACTTC.

The chain joins TRBV7-9 to TRBJ2-3; no definite D call. Germline V CDR1 and CDR2: SEHNR, FQNEAQ (reference sequence). Trimming took off 7 bases at V and 4 bases at J, with 12 bases between the two ends. The CDR3 is made up of 13 amino acids. The CDR3 loop is CASTTRFADTQYF. CDR3 nucleotide sequence: TGTGCCAGCACCACACGGTTTGCAGATACGCAGTATTTT.

This clone was recorded a few times. The V gene is TRBV2, the J gene TRBJ2-5; 7 nucleotides align to TRBD1. The CDR3 totals 13 residues. Germline V gives CDR1 SNHLY, CDR2 FYNNEI. Trimming removed 9 bases from V and 4 bases from J; junction bases left unmatched: 8. The CDR3 nucleotides are TGTGCCAGAAACAGGGGAGTAGGAGAGACCCAGTACTTC. Its translation is CARNRGVGETQYF.

This clone occurred a few times. The identical CDR3 is also encoded by other nucleotide sequences in the sample. The chain couples TRBV7-2 to TRBJ2-5; D might be TRBD2 (5 bases). Trimming took off 3 bases at V and 5 bases at J, with 10 bases between the two ends. Germline values: CDR1 SGHTA, CDR2 FQGNSA. The CDR3 has 13 residues. The CDR3 reads CASSFSRGETQYF. Here the CDR3 DNA reads TGTGCCAGCAGCTTTTCCAGAGGGGAGACCCAGTACTTC.

This clone has more than one count but fewer than ten. V is TRBV7-6 and J is TRBJ2-1; D gene uncertain. This CDR3 is built from 12 residues. V lost 1 base and J 8 bases, leaving 6 bases between the germline ends. Germline CDR1 is SGHVS and CDR2 is FNYEAQ. The chain's CDR3 is CASSLVSYEQFF. The CDR3 bases are TGTGCCAGCAGCTTAGTGTCGTATGAGCAGTTCTTC.

This clone was seen only a few times. The rearrangement joins TRBV7-2 to TRBJ2-3; D is possibly TRBD2 (5 bases). Trimming removed 5 bases from V and 4 bases from J, with 19 bases in between. Germline loops: CDR1 SGHTA, CDR2 FQGNSA. The CDR3 has 16 residues. The CDR3 nucleotides read TGTGCCAGCAGCATGGACGGACTCCAAATGTCAGATACGCAGTATTTT. It codes for CASSMDGLQMSDTQYF.

This clone was found a few times. CDR3 protein: CASSVVGDYWGNEQFF. CDR3 coding DNA: TGTGCCAGCAGCGTAGTTGGGGACTATTGGGGCAATGAGCAGTTCTTC. This chain links TRBV9 with TRBJ2-1; 7 nucleotides line up with TRBD2. V shed 0 bases and J 6 bases; nucleotides not matched to a gene: 9. The CDR3 spans 16 residues. The germline V gene encodes CDR1 SGDLS and CDR2 YYNGEE. Looking up the rest from reference TRBV9 and TRBJ2-1 gives the full variable domain: DSGVTQTPKHLITATGQRVTLRCSPRSGDLSVYWYQQSLDQGLQFLIQYYNGEERAKGNILERFSAQQFPDLHSELNLSSLELGDSALYFCASSVVGDYWGNEQFFGPGTRLTVL.

This clone came up a few times. The J gene is TRBJ1-3, the V gene TRBV6-4; no reliable D call. Trimming left V 4 bases short and J 2 bases short, with 9 bases between. Germline V gene data show CDR1 as MRHNA and CDR2 as SNTAGT. CDR3 length: 14 residues. CDR3 DNA sequence: TGTGCCAGCAGTGGGACCAGGCCTGGAAACACCATATATTTT. Translating gives CASSGTRPGNTIYF.

The chain links TRBV18 to TRBJ1-6; D ambiguous. Trimming pared 2 bases from V and 8 bases from J, leaving 7 bases between. The CDR3 length is 13 residues. Germline lookup yields CDR1 KGHSH and CDR2 LQKENI. DNA for the CDR3: TGTGCCAGCTCACCAGGATTCGATTCACCCCTCCACTTT. Its protein is CASSPGFDSPLHF.

This clone showed up just a few times. The rearrangement links TRBV18 to TRBJ2-1; possibly TRBD2 for D (5 bases). Trimming took 3 bases from V and 7 from J, leaving 13 bases between them. In germline, CDR1 is KGHSH, CDR2 LQKENI. This CDR3 spans 14 amino acids. CDR3 protein: CASSPREGLNEQFF. DNA for the CDR3: TGTGCCAGCTCACCCCGGGAAGGGCTAAATGAGCAGTTCTTC.

The chain is built from TRBV9 and TRBJ1-3; D not resolved. V lost 3 bases to trimming and J lost 0 bases, with 19 bases between them. The CDR3 consists of 18 residues. CDR1 and CDR2 (germline): SGDLS, YYNGEE. CDR3 DNA sequence: TGTGCCAGCAGCGACCCAAAAGGAAACAGTCTCTCTGGAAACACCATATATTTT. This codes for CASSDPKGNSLSGNTIYF.

This clone was seen a few times. The V and J genes are TRBV14 and TRBJ1-6, with 7 nucleotides matching TRBD1. The CDR3 runs to 18 residues. The germline CDR1 and CDR2 sequences are SGHDN and FVKESK. V shed 1 base and J 0 bases; nucleotides not matched to a gene: 6. CDR3 amino acids: CASSQAGGQSSYNSPLHF. The CDR3 nucleotides are TGTGCCAGCAGCCAAGCGGGGGGACAGAGCTCCTATAATTCACCCCTCCACTTT.

This clone was picked up a small number of times. The chain combines TRBV7-2 with TRBJ2-7, with D tentatively TRBD1 (5 bases). This CDR3 contains 12 residues. V was cut by 4 bases and J by 6 bases, with 10 bases left in between. Germline assignment: CDR1 SGHTA and CDR2 FQGNSA. Here the CDR3 reads CASSSQGTEQYF. Here the CDR3 DNA reads TGTGCCAGCAGCTCTCAGGGAACCGAGCAGTACTTC.

The chain combines TRBV10-3 with TRBJ2-3; 7 bases are a match to TRBD1. This CDR3 has 16 residues. Looked up from germline, CDR1 is ENHRY and CDR2 is SYGVKD. With V trimmed by 5 bases and J by 6 bases, 14 bases remained unmatched. The DNA for the CDR3 is TGTGCCATCAGTCTACAGGGGCCGCAGCTCCCGGATACGCAGTATTTT. Its translation is CAISLQGPQLPDTQYF.

This chain uses TRBV5-1 with TRBJ1-5, with TRBD1 matching over 8 bases. Germline V gene data show CDR1 as SGHRS and CDR2 as YFSETQ. Germline trimming cut 0 bases from V and 7 bases from J; bases unmatched to any gene: 6. The CDR3 is 15 residues long. The CDR3 loop is CASSLGTGFDQPQHF. The CDR3 nucleotides read TGCGCCAGCAGCTTGGGGACAGGGTTCGACCAGCCCCAGCATTTT.